Listed here are 22 T cell receptor beta chains from one sample, sequenced in a study of Ad26.COV2.S vaccination and SARS-CoV-2 variants. TCRdb keeps only in-frame clones here, not all; method: immunoSEQ multiplex PCR. The table shows around 450,000 clones, with approximately 90% occurring only once. Treatment described: about 20 received Ad26.COV2.S at low or high dose, single or two shots; about 5 received placebo; per-sample allocation not given. On day 63 after the first injection, vaccine and placebo recipients gave samples. This sample comprised peripheral blood, obtained in a trial of Ad26.COV2.S vaccine versus placebo. The receptors were sampled from a person aged 18-65 years who received the Ad26.COV2.S COVID-19 vaccine or a placebo.

The chain has TRBV28 and TRBJ2-7, with D possibly TRBD1 on 6 matching bases. The germline V gene has CDR1 MDHEN and CDR2 SYDVKM. Between the trimmed V and J ends, which lost 6 bases and 2 bases, there was a span of 17 bases. CDR3 length equals 15 residues. CDR3 nucleotides: TGTGCCAGCAGCCGGGCGATGGGGGCAACCTACGAGCAGTACTTC. Encoded protein: CASSRAMGATYEQYF.

J is TRBJ2-7 and V is TRBV28; 9 positions match TRBD1. Germline loops: CDR1 MDHEN, CDR2 SYDVKM. V was clipped by 6 bases and J by 6 bases; unmatched bases: 6. There are 13 residues in the CDR3. For the CDR3, the DNA is TGTGCCAGCAGAGCCGGGACAGGGCTCGAGCAGTACTTC. Translation: CASRAGTGLEQYF.

The V call is TRBV9, the J call TRBJ2-5; D is possibly TRBD1 (5 bases). This CDR3 has 14 amino acids. V lost 0 bases and J lost 1, with 7 bases in between. Germline V gives CDR1 SGDLS, CDR2 YYNGEE. The CDR3 DNA follows: TGTGCCAGCAGCGTAGGACAGCTCCAAGAGACCCAGTACTTC. Amino acid sequence: CASSVGQLQETQYF.

This clone was seen once. The rearrangement joins TRBV4-1 to TRBJ1-2, with TRBD1 matching over 7 bases. This CDR3 has 15 amino acids. Unmatched junction bases numbered 8, after V lost 2 bases and J lost 5 bases. Germline V gene data show CDR1 as MGHRA and CDR2 as YSYEKL. The CDR3 spells CASSQQQGTNYGYTF. The CDR3 DNA reads as TGCGCCAGCAGCCAACAACAGGGGACGAATTATGGCTACACCTTC.

This chain joins TRBV27 and TRBJ1-1; no reliable D call. Germline loops: CDR1 MNHEY, CDR2 SMNVEV (reference sequence). The CDR3 is 14 amino acids. V was pared by 6 bases and J by 2 bases, with 13 bases between. The CDR3 DNA follows: TGTGCCAGCAGATTCGACGGGTTTAACACTGAAGCTTTCTTT. It encodes CASRFDGFNTEAFF.

The V and J genes are TRBV2 and TRBJ2-4, with D perhaps matching TRBD2 (5 bases). V lost 6 bases, J lost 0 bases, and 9 bases lay in between. Germline CDR1 is SNHLY and CDR2 is FYNNEI. CDR3 length: 14 residues. Here the CDR3 DNA reads TGTGCCAGCAGCCTGGAGGTAGCCAAAAACATTCAGTACTTC. Encoded protein: CASSLEVAKNIQYF.

The rearrangement joins TRBV19 to TRBJ2-3, with 14 bases that match TRBD2. The CDR3 covers 18 residues. The V gene end was trimmed by 5 bases and the J gene end by 8 bases; junction bases not matched to a gene: 15. Germline V gene lookup returns CDR1 LNHDA and CDR2 SQIVND (reference sequence). The CDR3 spells CASSRGLAGGVTEGTQYF. CDR3 sequence (DNA): TGTGCCAGTAGTCGCGGACTAGCGGGAGGAGTTACAGAAGGTACGCAGTATTTT.

This chain joins TRBV5-1 and TRBJ2-1, with 14 bases lining up with TRBD2. CDR3 length: 14 amino acids. Germline V gives CDR1 SGHRS, CDR2 YFSETQ. Losses at the gene ends were 4 bases for V and 9 bases for J; bases not matched to a gene: 3. The CDR3 loop reads CASSPGLAGVEQFF. The CDR3 DNA reads as TGCGCCAGCAGCCCGGGACTAGCGGGAGTTGAGCAGTTCTTC. Combining the CDR3 with reference TRBV5-1 and TRBJ2-1 gives the whole variable domain KAGVTQTPRYLIKTRGQQVTLSCSPISGHRSVSWYQQTPGQGLQFLFEYFSETQRNKGNFPGRFSGRQFSNSRSEMNVSTLELGDSALYLCASSPGLAGVEQFFGPGTRLTVL.

The rearrangement joins TRBV5-1 to TRBJ2-6, with D possibly TRBD1 on 6 matching bases. Germline V gene lookup returns CDR1 SGHRS and CDR2 YFSETQ. The CDR3 is 18 amino acids. Trimming removed 0 bases from V and 3 bases from J, with 16 bases in between. CDR3 region: CASSLAGAGVGGANVLTF. CDR3 nucleotides: TGCGCCAGCAGCTTGGCCGGGGCAGGGGTCGGTGGGGCCAACGTCCTGACTTTC.

The chain links TRBV5-1 to TRBJ2-7, with no clear D. V was clipped by 5 bases and J by 2 bases, with 14 bases between them. The CDR3 loop spans 14 amino acids. Germline CDR1 reads SGHRS; CDR2 reads YFSETQ. The CDR3 DNA is TGCGCCAGCAGTTCATCGGACGGCACCTACGAGCAGTACTTC. This gives the protein CASSSSDGTYEQYF.

This chain connects TRBV7-3 to TRBJ2-3; tentative D call: TRBD1 (6 bases). Germline CDR1 reads SGHTA; CDR2 reads FQGTGA. Trimming took 5 bases from V and 2 from J, leaving 14 bases between them. This CDR3 is 15 amino acids long. CDR3 loop: CASSDGRGYTDTQYF. The CDR3 DNA reads as TGTGCCAGCAGCGACGGCAGGGGATACACAGATACGCAGTATTTT.

V usage is TRBV19 and J usage is TRBJ1-5; D gene uncertain. CDR1 and CDR2 (germline): LNHDA, SQIVND (reference sequence). Trimming stripped 5 bases from V and 4 bases from J, with 12 bases between. This CDR3 spans 14 amino acids. The CDR3 DNA sequence: TGTGCCAGTAGTTTCGTGGACGGGAATCAGCCCCAGCATTTT. Translating it yields CASSFVDGNQPQHF.

In the case of this clone: The sample contains more than one DNA sequence encoding this CDR3. The V call is TRBV6-5, the J call TRBJ2-2; 7 positions match TRBD1. The CDR3 is 12 residues long. With V trimmed by 6 bases and J by 5 bases, 0 bases remained unmatched. Looked up from germline, CDR1 is MNHEY and CDR2 is SVGAGI. CDR3 sequence reads: CASSRGTGELFF. In DNA, the CDR3 is TGTGCCAGCAGCAGGGGGACCGGGGAGCTGTTTTTT.

The CDR3 loop is CAWSTLQGTEAFF. In DNA, the CDR3 is TGTGCCTGGAGCACCCTACAGGGCACAGAAGCTTTCTTT. The V and J genes are TRBV30 and TRBJ1-1, with D possibly matching TRBD1 (6 bases). Deletions cut 3 bases from V and 8 bases from J, with 16 bases between. The CDR3 is 13 amino acids. Germline CDR1 and CDR2: GTSNPN and SVGIG (reference sequence). Filled out from reference TRBV30 and TRBJ1-1, the complete variable domain reads SQTIHQWPATLVQPVGSPLSLECTVEGTSNPNLYWYRQAAGRGLQLLFYSVGIGQISSEVPQNLSASRPQDRQFILSSKKLLLSDSGFYLCAWSTLQGTEAFFGQGTRLTVV.

V gene TRBV28 combines with J gene TRBJ2-6; no clear D gene. Trimming stripped 5 bases from V and 1 base from J, with 6 bases between. CDR3 size: 14 residues. Germline-derived CDR1 and CDR2 are MDHEN and SYDVKM. The CDR3 sequence: CASSQASGANVLTF. In DNA form, the CDR3 reads TGTGCCAGCAGTCAGGCGTCTGGGGCCAACGTCCTGACTTTC.

The V and J genes are TRBV5-1 and TRBJ2-5; 11 nucleotides line up with TRBD1. Unmatched junction bases numbered 6, after V lost 0 bases and J lost 5 bases. Germline CDR1 is SGHRS and CDR2 is YFSETQ. This CDR3 spans 16 amino acids. CDR3 residues: CASSLGTGGNMETQYF. DNA of the CDR3: TGCGCCAGCAGCTTGGGGACAGGGGGCAACATGGAGACCCAGTACTTC.

The gene calls are TRBV18 and TRBJ2-3; 9 bases are a match to TRBD1. There are 16 residues in the CDR3. Losses at the gene ends were 4 bases for V and 6 bases for J; bases not matched to a gene: 11. CDR1 is KGHSH and CDR2 is LQKENI in the germline V gene. As DNA, the CDR3 is TGTGCCAGCTCACGAACGCCGGGACAGGGAGTGGATACGCAGTATTTT. This codes for CASSRTPGQGVDTQYF.

This sequence joins TRBV30 and TRBJ2-7; the D is unclear. This CDR3 is 11 amino acids long. V was clipped by 1 base and J by 7 bases, with 8 bases between them. Germline V gene sequence: CDR1 GTSNPN, CDR2 SVGIG (reference sequence). Written as DNA, the CDR3 is TGTGCCTGGAGTGCTAGGCATGAGCAGTACTTC. Residues: CAWSARHEQYF.

This clone was picked up one time. The rearrangement uses TRBV6-5 and TRBJ2-3; the D gene is possibly TRBD2 (6 bases). V was trimmed by 0 bases and J by 3 bases, leaving 13 bases between them. The CDR3 has 16 residues. The germline V gene has CDR1 MNHEY and CDR2 SVGAGI. The CDR3 bases are TGTGCCAGCAGTTACTCTCCTAGCGCAACGACAGATACGCAGTATTTT. Protein product: CASSYSPSATTDTQYF.

The chain recombines TRBV7-9 with TRBJ2-7; 8 bases map to TRBD1. This CDR3 is 13 amino acids long. V gave up 5 bases and J gave up 3 bases; unmatched junction bases: 3. Per the germline V gene, CDR1 is SEHNR and CDR2 is FQNEAQ (reference sequence). The CDR3 nucleotides read TGTGCCAGCAGCCCAGGGACAGGCTACGAGCAGTACTTC. It is translated as CASSPGTGYEQYF.

This chain connects TRBV5-1 to TRBJ1-2; no firm D call. The CDR3 has 14 amino acids. CDR1 and CDR2 from the germline V gene are SGHRS and YFSETQ. Trimming shortened V by 5 bases and J by 3 bases, and 14 bases separated the two germline ends. The CDR3 nucleotides read TGCGCCAGCAGAGAGGATACTACAGACTATGGCTACACCTTC. This translates into CASREDTTDYGYTF.

V is TRBV23-1 and J is TRBJ2-7; 8 bases line up with TRBD1. TRBV23-1 is known as an ORF, though its function is uncertain. There are 15 residues in the CDR3. With V trimmed by 8 bases and J by 5 bases, 14 bases remained unmatched. The CDR3 spells CASGLKTGDKDEQYF. Here the CDR3 DNA reads TGCGCCAGCGGACTCAAGACAGGGGATAAGGACGAGCAGTACTTC.